This T cell receptor beta chain was sequenced for a study of CD8+CD57+ T cells in acquired aplastic anemia. The TCR beta profiling, which covered VDJ combination and CDR3 sequence, was carried out using genomic DNA as the template. TCRdb used MiXCR to reprocess the reads, holding one entry per CDR3 protein. This sample has roughly 290,000 distinct CDR3 sequences, with approximately 57% found just once. Patients chosen for sequencing had shown CD8+CD57+ cell expansion by flow cytometry. Blood came from patients not yet given any therapy. Turning to this clonotype: This may come from a read error, since a much larger clone is one base off.

The source material was sorted CD4+, CD8+, or CD8+CD57+ T cells (not recorded which) from PBMCs. This TCR derives from a human donor with aplastic anemia.

CDR3 residues: CASSQCLLLGQSSYEQYF. Written as DNA, the CDR3 is TGCGCCAGCAGCCAATGCCTTCTTCTGGGCCAAAGCTCCTACGAGCAGTACTTC. The chain recombines TRBV4-1 with TRBJ2-7; D is unresolved. V was shortened by 2 bases and J by 0 bases, with 20 bases between the two germline ends. The CDR3 has 18 amino acids. Germline CDR1 MGHRA, CDR2 YSYEKL.